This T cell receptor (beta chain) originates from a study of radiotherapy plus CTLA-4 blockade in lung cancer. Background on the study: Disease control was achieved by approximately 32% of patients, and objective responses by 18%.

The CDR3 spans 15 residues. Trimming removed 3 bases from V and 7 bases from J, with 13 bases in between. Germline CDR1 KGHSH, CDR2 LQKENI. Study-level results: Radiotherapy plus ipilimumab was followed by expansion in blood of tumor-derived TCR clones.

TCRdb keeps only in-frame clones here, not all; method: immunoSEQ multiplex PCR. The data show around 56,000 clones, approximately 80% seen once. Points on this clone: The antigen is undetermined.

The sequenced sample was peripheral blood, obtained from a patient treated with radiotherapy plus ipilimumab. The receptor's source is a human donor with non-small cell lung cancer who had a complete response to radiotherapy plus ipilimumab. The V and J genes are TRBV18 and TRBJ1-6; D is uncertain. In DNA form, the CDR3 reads TGTGCCAGCTCACCTGCCCAGGCGGGGAATTCACCCCTCCACTTT. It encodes CASSPAQAGNSPLHF.